The TCR beta chain described here comes from a study of CD8 T cells in ankylosing spondylitis. Researchers built TCR beta libraries using quantitative 5'-RACE with molecular barcodes. MiXCR, run by TCRdb on the 5' RACE reads, gives a single entry per CDR3 protein. The sample lists about 400,000 distinct CDR3 sequences, 20% to 25% seen once, with roughly 16% in the top ten. The junction had 5 bases not matched to a gene; V was cut back by 6 bases and J by 2 bases. Germline V lookup: CDR1 DFQATT, CDR2 SNEGSKA (reference sequence). There are 13 residues in the CDR3. General study points: Within ankylosing spondylitis blood, a TCR beta motif made up of eight or nine highly homologous variants appeared to be characteristic. Matched ankylosing spondylitis synovial fluid reportedly showed significant enrichment of disease-linked clones. Within peripheral blood, clones linked to disease were CD8+ and relatively rare. Certain motif variants had earlier appeared in reactive arthritis synovial fluid and blood.

Of note for this clonotype: Its antigen is not known.

The TCR originated in a male donor with ankylosing spondylitis. The J gene is TRBJ2-7, the V gene TRBV20-1; 9 bases are a match to TRBD2. Sequenced: blood, either unsorted or a sorted T cell fraction (not recorded which). CDR3 amino acids: CSARLAVTYEQYF. The CDR3 region has the DNA TGCAGTGCCCGACTAGCGGTTACCTACGAGCAGTACTTC.